This TCR beta chain was obtained from a study of T cell responses to AZD1222 COVID-19 vaccine. Study-level findings and limits: Clonal diversity may have been underestimated in mostly white British donors. Recipients of AZD1222 seropositive at baseline numbered only 6 or 7.

This table comes from immunoSEQ multiplex PCR, and its TCRdb copy is limited to in-frame clones, with some not included. The profile shows roughly 100,000 clones, about 88% of them singletons. As concerns this clone: Its matching antigen is unknown.

The TCR was taken from an adult in good health. This material consisted of peripheral blood, taken on day 0 of AZD1222 vaccination.

In nucleotides, the CDR3 is TGTGCCAGTAGTAGTTTCACAGGGGGCGGCTACACCTTC. This translates into CASSSFTGGGYTF. The chain employs TRBV19 and TRBJ1-2; TRBD1 aligns across 9 bases. The CDR3 loop spans 13 amino acids. Trimming cost V 4 bases and J 8 bases; bases outside gene matches: 5. Germline V lookup: CDR1 LNHDA, CDR2 SQIVND (reference sequence).